This is a list of T cell receptor beta chains from one sample in a study of blood T cells in healthy people across ages. TCRdb analysed the 5' RACE reads with MiXCR anew, one entry per CDR3 protein. The sample holds over 1,500,000 distinct CDR3 sequences; about 39% are singletons and the top ten take around 23%. The specimen sequenced was blood. The source is a human donor in good health. Each CDR3 is given with its conserved first and last residue. The D gene is left open where the match is weak. Clone size appears in some rows only: once, few, many, or a class for an expanded clone.

d_call: .; j_call: TRBJ2-3; v_call: TRBV24-1; clone_size: few; cdr3_aa: CATSDPQKGIRADTQYF; cdr3_nt: TGTGCCACCAGTGATCCCCAGAAGGGAATTCGGGCAGATACGCAGTATTTT
d_call: .; j_call: TRBJ1-2; v_call: TRBV6-6; clone_size: few; cdr3_aa: CASRAAYTNYGYTF; cdr3_nt: TGTGCCAGCAGGGCAGCCTACACGAACTATGGCTACACCTTC
d_call: .; j_call: TRBJ2-3; v_call: TRBV5-1; clone_size: .; cdr3_aa: CASSFGGPKSDTQYF; cdr3_nt: TGCGCCAGCAGCTTTGGCGGGCCGAAGTCAGATACGCAGTATTTT
d_call: TRBD2; j_call: TRBJ2-1; v_call: TRBV20-1; clone_size: .; cdr3_aa: CSARGRLAAASYNEQFF; cdr3_nt: TGCAGTGCTAGAGGAAGACTAGCGGCGGCCTCCTACAATGAGCAGTTCTTC
d_call: .; j_call: TRBJ2-7; v_call: TRBV7-2; clone_size: few; cdr3_aa: CASSAVGPYEQYF; cdr3_nt: TGTGCCAGCAGCGCAGTGGGGCCTTACGAGCAGTACTTC
d_call: TRBD1; j_call: TRBJ1-5; v_call: TRBV3-1; clone_size: .; cdr3_aa: CASSQARDRDVQPQHF; cdr3_nt: TGTGCCAGCAGCCAAGCCCGGGACAGGGATGTTCAGCCCCAGCATTTT
d_call: .; j_call: TRBJ2-7; v_call: TRBV7-2; clone_size: few; cdr3_aa: CASGPGADFYEQYF; cdr3_nt: TGTGCCAGCGGGCCAGGCGCGGATTTCTACGAGCAGTACTTC
d_call: .; j_call: TRBJ2-1; v_call: TRBV12-3/TRBV12-4; clone_size: many; cdr3_aa: CASSLDGVSYNEQFF; cdr3_nt: TGTGCCAGCTCCCTTGATGGGGTTAGTTACAATGAGCAGTTCTTC
d_call: .; j_call: TRBJ2-7; v_call: TRBV7-9; clone_size: many; cdr3_aa: CASSLVLEESYEQYF; cdr3_nt: TGTGCCAGCAGCTTAGTCCTCGAGGAATCCTACGAGCAGTACTTC
d_call: .; j_call: TRBJ2-3; v_call: TRBV20-1; clone_size: .; cdr3_aa: CSADLRPTDTQYF; cdr3_nt: TGCAGTGCCGACCTACGCCCCACAGATACGCAGTATTTT
d_call: .; j_call: TRBJ1-1; v_call: TRBV18; clone_size: .; cdr3_aa: CASSPKSGRLNTEAFF; cdr3_nt: TGTGCCAGCTCACCAAAGTCGGGACGGTTGAACACTGAAGCTTTCTTT
d_call: TRBD2; j_call: TRBJ2-1; v_call: TRBV25-1; clone_size: .; cdr3_aa: CASRRGGNSYNEQFF; cdr3_nt: TGTGCCAGCAGACGGGGGGGGAACTCCTACAATGAGCAGTTCTTC
d_call: TRBD1; j_call: TRBJ2-1; v_call: TRBV29-1; clone_size: few; cdr3_aa: CSVYPRDRPYNEQFF; cdr3_nt: TGCAGCGTGTACCCCCGGGACAGACCCTACAATGAGCAGTTCTTC
d_call: TRBD2; j_call: TRBJ2-7; v_call: TRBV29-1; clone_size: few; cdr3_aa: CSVEGIQAGGTYEQYF; cdr3_nt: TGCAGCGTCGAGGGGATCCAGGCGGGGGGTACCTACGAGCAGTACTTC
d_call: .; j_call: TRBJ1-2; v_call: TRBV29-1; clone_size: .; cdr3_aa: CSVIEGSNYGYTF; cdr3_nt: TGCAGCGTTATTGAGGGTTCTAACTATGGCTACACCTTC
d_call: .; j_call: TRBJ1-2; v_call: TRBV7-2; clone_size: few; cdr3_aa: CASSRTATGYTF; cdr3_nt: TGTGCCAGCAGTCGGACAGCCACGGGCTACACCTTC
d_call: TRBD1; j_call: TRBJ2-4; v_call: TRBV12-3/TRBV12-4; clone_size: .; cdr3_aa: CASSLVGGFGIQYF; cdr3_nt: TGTGCCAGCAGTTTGGTAGGGGGCTTTGGCATTCAGTACTTC
d_call: TRBD2; j_call: TRBJ2-1; v_call: TRBV9; clone_size: .; cdr3_aa: CASTKGGGEDEQFF; cdr3_nt: TGTGCCAGCACCAAGGGCGGGGGGGAGGATGAGCAGTTCTTC
d_call: TRBD1; j_call: TRBJ2-7; v_call: TRBV15; clone_size: few; cdr3_aa: CATSRGGQGDEQYF; cdr3_nt: TGTGCCACCAGCAGAGGAGGACAGGGCGACGAGCAGTACTTC
d_call: TRBD2; j_call: TRBJ2-4; v_call: TRBV27; clone_size: .; cdr3_aa: CASSLVLAGEEQYF; cdr3_nt: TGTGCCAGCAGTTTAGTACTAGCGGGGGAAGAGCAGTACTTC
d_call: .; j_call: TRBJ2-5; v_call: TRBV29-1; clone_size: .; cdr3_aa: CSVGLRVQEAQYF; cdr3_nt: TGCAGCGTTGGGCTGCGAGTACAAGAGGCCCAGTACTTC
d_call: .; j_call: TRBJ2-7; v_call: TRBV6-5; clone_size: .; cdr3_aa: CASSSHRALSYEQYF; cdr3_nt: TGTGCCAGCAGTTCCCACCGGGCCCTCTCCTACGAGCAGTACTTC
d_call: .; j_call: TRBJ2-7; v_call: TRBV29-1; clone_size: .; cdr3_aa: CSVGPGRQYEQYF; cdr3_nt: TGCAGCGTGGGACCGGGACGGCAATACGAGCAGTACTTC
d_call: .; j_call: TRBJ2-3; v_call: TRBV19; clone_size: few; cdr3_aa: CASSVGDYSTDTQYF; cdr3_nt: TGTGCCAGTAGCGTGGGGGATTATAGCACAGATACGCAGTATTTT
d_call: TRBD2; j_call: TRBJ2-1; v_call: TRBV20-1; clone_size: .; cdr3_aa: CSAYLGTRIGEQFF; cdr3_nt: TGCAGTGCTTACCTAGGGACTAGAATAGGGGAGCAGTTCTTC
d_call: TRBD1; j_call: TRBJ2-7; v_call: TRBV12-3/TRBV12-4; clone_size: .; cdr3_aa: CASSPQGAGTYEQYF; cdr3_nt: TGTGCCAGCAGTCCCCAGGGGGCGGGGACCTACGAGCAGTACTTC
d_call: .; j_call: TRBJ1-4; v_call: TRBV7-9; clone_size: .; cdr3_aa: CASSLQVFGANEKLFF; cdr3_nt: TGTGCCAGCAGCTTACAGGTCTTCGGGGCTAATGAAAAACTGTTTTTT
d_call: .; j_call: TRBJ1-4; v_call: TRBV6-6; clone_size: .; cdr3_aa: CASSYVPTNEKLFF; cdr3_nt: TGTGCCAGCAGTTATGTCCCAACTAATGAAAAACTGTTTTTT
d_call: .; j_call: TRBJ2-1; v_call: TRBV7-9; clone_size: few; cdr3_aa: CASSFPGPTKSLNEQFF; cdr3_nt: TGTGCCAGCAGCTTTCCGGGACCAACAAAATCCCTCAATGAGCAGTTCTTC
d_call: .; j_call: TRBJ2-5; v_call: TRBV24-1; clone_size: few; cdr3_aa: CATSDNRDYQETQYF; cdr3_nt: TGTGCCACCAGTGACAACAGGGATTACCAAGAGACCCAGTACTTC
d_call: .; j_call: TRBJ2-7; v_call: TRBV2; clone_size: .; cdr3_aa: CASTRSAIAYEQYF; cdr3_nt: TGTGCCAGCACAAGGAGCGCAATAGCCTACGAGCAGTACTTC
d_call: .; j_call: TRBJ1-5; v_call: TRBV6-2/TRBV6-3; clone_size: many; cdr3_aa: CASSSSDNQPQHF; cdr3_nt: TGTGCCAGCAGTTCCAGCGATAATCAGCCCCAGCATTTT
d_call: TRBD1; j_call: TRBJ1-1; v_call: TRBV5-1; clone_size: .; cdr3_aa: CATGTGDRAEAFF; cdr3_nt: TGCGCCACCGGGACAGGAGATAGGGCTGAAGCTTTCTTT
d_call: TRBD2; j_call: TRBJ2-1; v_call: TRBV2; clone_size: few; cdr3_aa: CASRRTIAGPQFF; cdr3_nt: TGTGCCAGCAGGAGGACAATAGCGGGGCCGCAGTTCTTC
d_call: .; j_call: TRBJ1-5; v_call: TRBV28; clone_size: few; cdr3_aa: CAVERYGQPQHF; cdr3_nt: TGTGCCGTGGAGAGGTATGGTCAGCCCCAGCATTTT
d_call: .; j_call: TRBJ2-7; v_call: TRBV28; clone_size: few; cdr3_aa: CASSLWAGRSLEQYF; cdr3_nt: TGTGCCAGCAGTTTATGGGCAGGGCGATCCTTAGAGCAGTACTTC
d_call: .; j_call: TRBJ2-7; v_call: TRBV6-2/TRBV6-3; clone_size: .; cdr3_aa: CASSYHAGYGYEQYF; cdr3_nt: TGTGCCAGCAGTTACCATGCGGGATATGGCTACGAGCAGTACTTC
d_call: TRBD1; j_call: TRBJ1-1; v_call: TRBV4-3; clone_size: .; cdr3_aa: CASSHVGQGSEAFF; cdr3_nt: TGCGCCAGCAGCCACGTGGGACAGGGGAGTGAAGCTTTCTTT
d_call: TRBD1; j_call: TRBJ2-7; v_call: TRBV10-3; clone_size: .; cdr3_aa: CAISGTGGDEQYF; cdr3_nt: TGCGCCATCAGTGGGACAGGGGGCGACGAGCAGTACTTC
d_call: .; j_call: TRBJ2-5; v_call: TRBV20-1; clone_size: few; cdr3_aa: CSARDAGIETQYF; cdr3_nt: TGCAGTGCTAGAGATGCAGGGATAGAGACCCAGTACTTC
d_call: TRBD1; j_call: TRBJ1-2; v_call: TRBV12-3/TRBV12-4; clone_size: .; cdr3_aa: CASSLTGESGYTF; cdr3_nt: TGTGCCAGCAGTCTGACAGGGGAGAGCGGCTACACCTTC
d_call: .; j_call: TRBJ2-1; v_call: TRBV2; clone_size: few; cdr3_aa: CASASDNEQFF; cdr3_nt: TGTGCCAGTGCCTCAGACAATGAGCAGTTCTTC
d_call: .; j_call: TRBJ1-2; v_call: TRBV10-3; clone_size: .; cdr3_aa: CATDEDSRYGYTF; cdr3_nt: TGTGCCACCGACGAGGACAGCAGATATGGCTACACCTTC
d_call: .; j_call: TRBJ2-1; v_call: TRBV7-3; clone_size: once; cdr3_aa: CASSPVASPYNEQFF; cdr3_nt: TGTGCCAGCAGCCCAGTAGCGTCCCCCTACAATGAGCAGTTCTTC
d_call: .; j_call: TRBJ2-7; v_call: TRBV29-1; clone_size: .; cdr3_aa: CSVRVLAHEQYF; cdr3_nt: TGCAGCGTTCGAGTCCTGGCCCACGAGCAGTACTTC
d_call: .; j_call: TRBJ2-4; v_call: TRBV4-1; clone_size: .; cdr3_aa: CASSHTTENKNIQYF; cdr3_nt: TGCGCCAGCAGCCACACCACAGAGAACAAAAACATTCAGTACTTC
d_call: .; j_call: TRBJ2-7; v_call: TRBV28; clone_size: few; cdr3_aa: CARWLGFCEQYF; cdr3_nt: TGTGCCAGATGGCTTGGGTTTTGCGAGCAGTACTTC
d_call: TRBD2; j_call: TRBJ2-1; v_call: TRBV20-1; clone_size: few; cdr3_aa: CSVSGLAGGEYNEQFF; cdr3_nt: TGCAGTGTTTCGGGACTAGCGGGGGGCGAGTACAATGAGCAGTTCTTC
d_call: TRBD1; j_call: TRBJ1-5; v_call: TRBV28; clone_size: .; cdr3_aa: CASCYYRGLQPQHF; cdr3_nt: TGTGCCAGCTGCTACTACAGGGGGCTTCAGCCCCAGCATTTT
d_call: .; j_call: TRBJ2-1; v_call: TRBV29-1; clone_size: .; cdr3_aa: CSVGPRQASYEQFF; cdr3_nt: TGCAGCGTTGGACCTAGACAGGCGTCCTACGAGCAGTTCTTC
d_call: .; j_call: TRBJ1-2; v_call: TRBV12-3/TRBV12-4; clone_size: .; cdr3_aa: CASRNPLSYGYTF; cdr3_nt: TGTGCCAGCAGGAACCCCCTTTCGTATGGCTACACCTTC
d_call: TRBD1; j_call: TRBJ1-3; v_call: TRBV7-2; clone_size: .; cdr3_aa: CACSKEDRPGNTIYF; cdr3_nt: TGTGCCTGCAGCAAGGAGGACAGGCCAGGAAACACCATATATTTT
d_call: .; j_call: TRBJ2-5; v_call: TRBV29-1; clone_size: .; cdr3_aa: CSGSPTRKETQYF; cdr3_nt: TGCAGCGGCTCACCCACGAGGAAAGAGACCCAGTACTTC
d_call: .; j_call: TRBJ2-1; v_call: TRBV29-1; clone_size: .; cdr3_aa: CSVGLPYEQFF; cdr3_nt: TGCAGCGTTGGCCTTCCCTACGAGCAGTTCTTC
d_call: .; j_call: TRBJ2-3; v_call: TRBV7-2; clone_size: few; cdr3_aa: CASSLGPLYTQYF; cdr3_nt: TGTGCCAGCAGCTTAGGACCGCTTTATACGCAGTATTTT
d_call: TRBD2; j_call: TRBJ2-3; v_call: TRBV19; clone_size: few; cdr3_aa: CASSQGRGGNTDTQYF; cdr3_nt: TGTGCCAGTAGTCAAGGGCGGGGGGGCAACACAGATACGCAGTATTTT
d_call: .; j_call: TRBJ1-4; v_call: TRBV6-6; clone_size: few; cdr3_aa: CASSTNRDGINEKLFF; cdr3_nt: TGTGCCAGCAGTACTAACCGGGACGGGATAAATGAAAAACTGTTTTTT
d_call: .; j_call: TRBJ1-2; v_call: TRBV15; clone_size: few; cdr3_aa: CATSGVPWRGGNYGYTF; cdr3_nt: TGTGCCACCAGCGGGGTGCCCTGGCGAGGGGGAAACTATGGCTACACCTTC
d_call: TRBD1; j_call: TRBJ1-2; v_call: TRBV2; clone_size: .; cdr3_aa: CARNRGKDHGYTF; cdr3_nt: TGTGCCAGGAACAGGGGCAAAGATCATGGCTACACCTTC